Each of the 19 T cell receptor beta chains below was sequenced from the same sample in a study of blood T cell repertoires in COVID-19. Method: immunoSEQ multiplex PCR; TCRdb's copy keeps in-frame clones and lacks some. The sample lists approximately 150,000 clones, around 91% occurring once. The sequenced material came from peripheral blood. Receptor source: a man aged 18 to 29 with COVID-19, enrolled during active disease.

V and J are TRBV13 and TRBJ2-5; D uncertain. The CDR3 covers 13 residues. The germline CDR1 and CDR2 sequences are PRHDT and FYEKMQ (reference sequence). The V and J ends lost 5 bases and 0 bases respectively, with 7 bases between them. This chain's CDR3 is CASSLRYQETQYF. In DNA, the CDR3 is TGTGCCAGCAGCCTCCGGTACCAAGAGACCCAGTACTTC.

This clone appeared once. The chain carries TRBV7-9 and TRBJ2-7; 11 bases line up with TRBD2. This CDR3 has 18 amino acids. Germline V lookup: CDR1 SEHNR, CDR2 FQNEAQ (reference sequence). V shed 6 bases and J 5 bases; nucleotides not matched to a gene: 18. Written as DNA, the CDR3 is TGTGCCAGCAGTCTCCCCCCCGGCCTAGCGGGAGGAGTCCACGAGCAGTACTTC. Protein sequence: CASSLPPGLAGGVHEQYF.

A single count supports this clone. The CDR3 sequence is CASSQDFGTGGGQPQHF. The CDR3 nucleotides read TGTGCCAGCAGCCAAGATTTTGGGACAGGGGGCGGTCAGCCCCAGCATTTT. This chain joins TRBV4-2 and TRBJ1-5, with 12 bases identical to TRBD1. The germline V gene has CDR1 LGHNA and CDR2 YNFKEQ. Germline trimming cut 0 bases from V and 6 bases from J; bases unmatched to any gene: 6. The CDR3 consists of 17 residues.

The chain recombines TRBV27 with TRBJ2-2, with 8 positions matching TRBD1. Germline loops: CDR1 MNHEY, CDR2 SMNVEV (reference sequence). The CDR3 extends over 15 amino acids. J gave up 6 bases and V 5 bases, and 8 bases lay outside the gene matches. CDR3 sequence: CASSPRDRSAGELFF. The CDR3 DNA reads as TGTGCCAGCAGTCCCCGGGACAGGTCAGCCGGGGAGCTGTTTTTT.

V is TRBV4-3 and J is TRBJ1-2, with 12 bases matching TRBD1. The V and J ends lost 4 bases and 3 bases, in that order; junction bases with no gene match: 6. CDR1 is LGHNA, CDR2 YSLEER, per germline. The CDR3 extends over 16 amino acids. In DNA form, the CDR3 reads TGCGCCAGCAGCCGGGAGGGGACAGGGGGCCACTATGGCTACACCTTC. This gives the protein CASSREGTGGHYGYTF.

This chain links TRBV7-9 with TRBJ2-7; 9 nucleotides match TRBD2. With 5 bases clipped from V and 3 bases from J, the junction kept 8 bases outside the gene matches. The CDR3 sequence is 15 residues long. The V gene's germline CDR1 is SEHNR and CDR2 FQNEAQ (reference sequence). The chain's CDR3 is CASSVLAGVGYEQYF. CDR3 bases: TGTGCCAGCAGCGTACTAGCGGGTGTAGGCTACGAGCAGTACTTC.

The CDR3 nucleotides read TGTGCCATCAGTGATTCGGCGGGAAGCTCCTACGAGCAGTACTTC. Protein: CAISDSAGSSYEQYF. The chain uses TRBV10-3 and TRBJ2-7, with D perhaps TRBD2 (6 bases). Deletions cut 3 bases from V and 0 bases from J, with 12 bases between. In germline, CDR1 is ENHRY, CDR2 SYGVKD. The length of the CDR3 is 15 residues.

In its sample, this clone was seen a few times. V is TRBV9 and J is TRBJ2-2; perhaps TRBD2 as D (6 bases). The germline CDR1 and CDR2 sequences are SGDLS and YYNGEE. Trimming removed 3 bases from V and 1 base from J, with 13 bases in between. CDR3 length: 16 amino acids. Here the CDR3 reads CASSGKGGKNTGELFF. Here the CDR3 DNA reads TGTGCCAGCAGCGGCAAAGGCGGGAAGAACACCGGGGAGCTGTTTTTT.

CDR3 nucleotides: TGTGCCAGCAGCCAAGATTTGTTAATAGCGGGGAACACCGGGGAGCTGTTTTTT. Its translation is CASSQDLLIAGNTGELFF. The rearrangement uses TRBV4-2 and TRBJ2-2, with 7 bases fitting TRBD2. V shed 0 bases, J shed 1 base, and the junction held 8 bases outside the gene matches. This CDR3 is built from 18 residues. Germline lookup yields CDR1 LGHNA and CDR2 YNFKEQ.

This chain connects TRBV11-1 to TRBJ2-7; tentatively, D is TRBD2 (6 bases). This CDR3 is 15 amino acids long. V lost 3 bases, J lost 2 bases, and 14 bases lay in between. The germline V gene encodes CDR1 SGHAT and CDR2 FQDESV (reference sequence). CDR3 loop: CASSLYAGPAYEQYF. CDR3 nucleotides: TGTGCCAGCAGCTTGTATGCGGGACCTGCCTACGAGCAGTACTTC.

The chain combines TRBV27 with TRBJ2-1, with D possibly TRBD1 on 6 matching bases. Germline assignment: CDR1 MNHEY and CDR2 SMNVEV (reference sequence). The V and J ends lost 3 bases and 8 bases respectively, with 17 bases between them. The CDR3 has 15 residues. The CDR3 here is CASSLVQGRIDEQFF. As DNA, the CDR3 is TGTGCCAGCAGTTTGGTGCAGGGGCGTATAGATGAGCAGTTCTTC.

This clone has only a few counts. The junction differs from germline at one of its ends, possibly a read error. V usage is TRBV6-5 and J usage is TRBJ1-4; tentatively, D is TRBD1 (6 bases). Germline CDR1 and CDR2: MNHEY and SVGAGI. The CDR3 runs 15 residues. The CDR3 region is CASSYRWGRDEKLLF. For the CDR3, the DNA is TGTGCCAGCAGTTATCGCTGGGGGCGTGATGAAAAACTGCTTTTT.

The chain is built from TRBV18 and TRBJ1-1; maybe TRBD1 (5 bases). The V gene lost 3 bases and the J gene lost 4 bases, with 12 bases spanning the gap. The CDR3 spans 14 residues. CDR1 is KGHSH and CDR2 is LQKENI in the germline V gene. The CDR3 here is CASSPSWGGTEAFF. The CDR3 bases are TGTGCCAGCTCACCCTCCTGGGGGGGCACTGAAGCTTTCTTT.

The gene calls are TRBV12-3 or TRBV12-4 and TRBJ2-7; unclear D gene. The V end lost 4 bases, the J end lost 3 bases, and 10 bases lay between the germline ends. The CDR3 is 13 residues long. The CDR3 region has the DNA TGTGCCAGCAGTTATTCGGTCATCTACGAGCAGTACTTC. This translates into CASSYSVIYEQYF.

V usage is TRBV3-1 (or the pseudogene TRBV3-2) and J usage is TRBJ2-2; the D gene is possibly TRBD2 (5 bases). CDR1 and CDR2 from the germline V gene are LGHDT and YNNKEL (reference sequence). CDR3 size: 15 residues. Deletions cut 1 base from V and 2 bases from J, with 8 bases between. CDR3 DNA sequence: TGTGCCAGCAGCCAAGGGCGGGTTAACACCGGGGAGCTGTTTTTT. Encoded protein: CASSQGRVNTGELFF.

This clone has a single count. CDR3 in amino acids: CATSRGGLAGEQFF. The DNA for the CDR3 is TGTGCCACCAGCAGAGGAGGACTAGCAGGGGAGCAGTTCTTC. The chain couples TRBV15 to TRBJ2-1; the match to TRBD2 covers 8 bases. The CDR3 is 14 residues long. Germline CDR1 and CDR2: LNHNV and YYDKDF (reference sequence). The ends lost 1 base at V and 10 bases at J; junction bases unmatched: 6.

This chain joins TRBV27 and TRBJ1-5; TRBD1 is a possible D gene (6 bases). V lost 6 bases and J 6 bases, leaving 12 bases between the germline ends. The germline V gene has CDR1 MNHEY and CDR2 SMNVEV (reference sequence). CDR3 length: 13 amino acids. CDR3 DNA sequence: TGTGCCAGCAGAGGCGGGGGCGCTCAGCCCCAGCATTTT. It specifies CASRGGGAQPQHF.

CDR3 sequence: CASSFRGYGYTF. As DNA, the CDR3 is TGTGCCAGCAGTTTCAGGGGCTATGGCTACACCTTC. The rearrangement uses TRBV27 and TRBJ1-2; D possibly corresponds to TRBD1 (6 bases). The V end lost 3 bases, the J end lost 4 bases, and 6 bases lay between the germline ends. The CDR3 spans 12 residues. Germline CDR1 is MNHEY and CDR2 is SMNVEV (reference sequence).

This chain connects TRBV5-8 to TRBJ2-1; 11 nucleotides match TRBD2. CDR3 length equals 16 residues. Per the germline V gene, CDR1 is SGHTS and CDR2 is YDEGEE. With 3 bases clipped from V and 8 bases from J, the junction kept 10 bases outside the gene matches. This chain's CDR3 is CASSWMTSGKQDEQFF. The CDR3 bases are TGTGCCAGCAGCTGGATGACTAGCGGGAAACAGGATGAGCAGTTCTTC.